This T cell receptor (beta chain) was profiled in a study of immune evolution from preneoplasia to lung adenocarcinoma. Study at large: HLA loss of heterozygosity: over 5.5% AIS, more than 14% MIA, approximately 31% ADC, none AAH. Study outcomes and limitations: Top clone frequencies peaked in normal lung, apparently declining through invasive adenocarcinoma.

In the case of this clone: Antigen unknown.

The germline V and J ends were trimmed by 3 bases and 5 bases, with 14 bases remaining between them. The CDR3 runs 14 residues. Germline V CDR1 and CDR2: SGHNT, YYREEE (reference sequence). Some clones are missing from TCRdb's copy, which holds only in-frame ones; the method was immunoSEQ multiplex PCR. The sample includes about 4,100 clones, 65% to 80% seen only once; the top ten take about 14%. The source material was FFPE invasive lung adenocarcinoma tissue. The source is a person aged 65 to 85 with invasive lung adenocarcinoma. Some clones in this sample may be carry-over from other donors' samples. V and J are TRBV5-4 and TRBJ2-5; TRBD2 is a possible D gene (6 bases). The CDR3 nucleotides are TGTGCCAGCAGCTCTGGGGGGACTGGGGAGACCCAGTACTTC. Protein product: CASSSGGTGETQYF. The whole variable domain, remainder taken from reference TRBV5-4 and TRBJ2-5, is ETGVTQSPTHLIKTRGQQVTLRCSSQSGHNTVSWYQQALGQGPQFIFQYYREEENGRGNFPPRFSGLQFPNYSSELNVNALELDDSALYLCASSSGGTGETQYFGPGTRLLVL.